The 13 T cell receptor beta chains listed next were all sequenced from one sample in a study of CD8 T cells in Susac syndrome. RNA was extracted with the RNeasy kit, and a quantity of about 0.45 to 1 ug was reverse transcribed using random hexamers. One entry per CDR3 protein, called by TCRdb with MiXCR from the immunoSEQ multiplex PCR reads. The sample has approximately 300,000 distinct CDR3 sequences; 89% are singletons. Sequenced material: CD8+ T cells from PBMCs. The receptors were sampled from a human donor with multiple sclerosis.

The V and J genes are TRBV20-1 and TRBJ2-7; tentatively, D is TRBD1 (5 bases). The V gene's germline CDR1 is DFQATT and CDR2 SNEGSKA (reference sequence). The V end lost 0 bases, the J end lost 3 bases, and 9 bases lay between the germline ends. The CDR3 spans 13 residues. Here the CDR3 reads CSARDIDSYEQYF. DNA for the CDR3: TGCAGTGCTAGAGATATAGACAGCTACGAGCAGTACTTC.

The V call is TRBV19, the J call TRBJ1-5, with a tentative D call TRBD1 (6 bases). The germline V gene encodes CDR1 LNHDA and CDR2 SQIVND (reference sequence). V was clipped by 3 bases and J by 1 base, with 10 bases between them. CDR3 length: 15 residues. CDR3 DNA: TGTGCCAGTAGTATGGGAACAGGGAGCAATCAGCCCCAGCATTTT. Translation gives CASSMGTGSNQPQHF.

The V call is TRBV4-3, the J call TRBJ2-3; D unresolved. Germline V gives CDR1 LGHNA, CDR2 YSLEER. This CDR3 is 18 amino acids long. Trimming removed 4 bases at V and 3 bases at J, with 23 bases between. The CDR3 DNA reads as TGCGCCAGCAGCCCGATCTCCGTAACTCCCGACGGGACAGATACGCAGTATTTT. Its protein product is CASSPISVTPDGTDTQYF.

This clonotype was counted once. The rearrangement joins TRBV5-4 to TRBJ2-1; 10 nucleotides line up with TRBD2. The V segment lost 4 bases and the J segment 9 bases; nucleotides outside the gene matches: 4. The V gene's germline CDR1 is SGHNT and CDR2 YYREEE (reference sequence). The CDR3 has 13 amino acids. CDR3 loop: CASSLAGEGEQFF. CDR3 sequence (DNA): TGTGCCAGCAGCCTAGCGGGGGAGGGTGAGCAGTTCTTC. Drawing the rest from reference TRBV5-4 and TRBJ2-1, the complete variable domain is ETGVTQSPTHLIKTRGQQVTLRCSSQSGHNTVSWYQQALGQGPQFIFQYYREEENGRGNFPPRFSGLQFPNYSSELNVNALELDDSALYLCASSLAGEGEQFFGPGTRLTVL.

The chain employs TRBV14 and TRBJ2-1; 8 nucleotides match TRBD2. V lost 0 bases and J lost 6; bases outside the gene matches: 10. Per germline, CDR1 SGHDN and CDR2 FVKESK. The CDR3 loop spans 17 amino acids. CDR3 in amino acids: CASSQDRRLAGRNEQFF. The CDR3 DNA reads as TGTGCCAGCAGCCAAGATAGAAGGCTAGCGGGCCGCAATGAGCAGTTCTTC.

V gene TRBV19 combines with J gene TRBJ2-2; 13 bases line up with TRBD2. V gave up 4 bases and J gave up 6 bases; unmatched junction bases: 5. There are 16 residues in the CDR3. Germline CDR1 LNHDA, CDR2 SQIVND (reference sequence). CDR3 residues: CASSTTLAGGPGELFF. CDR3 sequence (DNA): TGTGCCAGTAGTACCACACTAGCGGGGGGGCCCGGGGAGCTGTTTTTT.

CDR3 coding DNA: TGCAGCGTGACCGGAACCCTAGCGGGCACAGATACGCAGTATTTT. Amino acid sequence: CSVTGTLAGTDTQYF. V and J are TRBV29-1 and TRBJ2-3, with TRBD2 matching over 7 bases. V was clipped by 6 bases and J by 1 base; unmatched bases: 10. Germline CDR1 SQVTM, CDR2 ANQGSEA. The CDR3 covers 15 residues.

This clonotype occurred a few times. This chain connects TRBV6-1 to TRBJ2-1; no definite D call. V was clipped by 5 bases and J by 9 bases, with 17 bases between them. CDR3 length: 14 residues. Germline values: CDR1 MNHNS, CDR2 SASEGT. Written as DNA, the CDR3 is TGTGCCAGCAGTTTTTACTCGTCTTCGGGTGAGCAGTTCTTC. This encodes CASSFYSSSGEQFF.

The chain carries TRBV24-1 and TRBJ1-5; D is uncertain. Between the trimmed V and J ends, which lost 0 bases and 10 bases, there was a span of 9 bases. The CDR3 consists of 13 residues. Germline V CDR1 and CDR2: KGHDR, SFDVKD. The CDR3 DNA follows: TGTGCCACCAGTGATTTGCTGGGTCATCCCCAGCATTTT. It is translated as CATSDLLGHPQHF.

The chain couples TRBV19 to TRBJ2-1; D unresolved. The germline gives CDR1 LNHDA, CDR2 SQIVND (reference sequence). V was cut by 6 bases and J by 9 bases, with 15 bases left in between. This CDR3 has 13 amino acids. DNA of the CDR3: TGTGCCAGTAGGCCCACCTCGGGCGGTGAGCAGTTCTTC. It encodes CASRPTSGGEQFF.

This clonotype has only one observation. The gene calls are TRBV7-9 and TRBJ2-5; D call uncertain. The germline V gene encodes CDR1 SEHNR and CDR2 FQNEAQ (reference sequence). This CDR3 has 14 residues. Trimming stripped 5 bases from V and 5 bases from J, with 15 bases between. The CDR3 spells CASSPPGVWETQYF. The DNA for the CDR3 is TGTGCCAGCAGCCCCCCCGGAGTTTGGGAGACCCAGTACTTC.

This clonotype was counted between two and nine times. The chain combines TRBV19 with TRBJ2-1; the D is unclear. Germline CDR1 reads LNHDA; CDR2 reads SQIVND (reference sequence). There are 12 residues in the CDR3. Trimming took off 5 bases at V and 7 bases at J, with 9 bases between the two ends. The CDR3 here is CASSLGENEQFF. For the CDR3, the DNA is TGTGCCAGTAGTCTGGGCGAAAATGAGCAGTTCTTC.

V usage is TRBV9 and J usage is TRBJ1-1, with a weak D call TRBD1 (5 bases). Trimming shortened V by 4 bases and J by 5 bases, and 12 bases separated the two germline ends. CDR1 and CDR2 from the germline V gene are SGDLS and YYNGEE. The length of the CDR3 is 13 residues. The CDR3 spells CASSFGGETEAFF. The DNA for the CDR3 is TGTGCCAGCAGCTTCGGGGGGGAAACTGAAGCTTTCTTT.